This TCR beta chain derives from a study of brain T cells in children with intractable seizures. Repertoires were generated with immunoSEQ multiplex PCR, while TCRdb's copy carries only in-frame clones and drops some. Among 60,000 to 65,000 clones listed, approximately 95% were seen once. Germline loops: CDR1 LNHDA, CDR2 SQIVND (reference sequence). The CDR3 sequence is 16 residues long. Between the trimmed V and J ends, which lost 6 bases and 2 bases, there was a span of 20 bases. The sequenced cases were selected for having the highest brain T cell transcript signatures. The receptor comes from a boy in the first two years of life with focal cortical dysplasia and intractable seizures. The sample consisted of peripheral blood, taken at surgery. The chain has TRBV19 and TRBJ2-7; no definite D call. The DNA of the CDR3 is TGTGCCAGTAGCTTCAAGGTTCTAACCCTTACCTACGAGCAGTACTTC. Translated: CASSFKVLTLTYEQYF.